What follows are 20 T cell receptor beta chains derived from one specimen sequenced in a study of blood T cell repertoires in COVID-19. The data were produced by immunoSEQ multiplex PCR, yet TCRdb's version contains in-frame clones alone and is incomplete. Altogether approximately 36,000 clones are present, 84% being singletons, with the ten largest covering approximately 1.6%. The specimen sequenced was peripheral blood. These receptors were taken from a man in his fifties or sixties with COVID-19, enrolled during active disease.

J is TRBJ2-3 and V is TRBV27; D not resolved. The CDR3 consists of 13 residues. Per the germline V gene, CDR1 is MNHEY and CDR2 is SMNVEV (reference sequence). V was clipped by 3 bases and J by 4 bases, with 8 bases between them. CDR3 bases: TGTGCCAGCAGTTTCCAACTGTCAGATACGCAGTATTTT. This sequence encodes CASSFQLSDTQYF.

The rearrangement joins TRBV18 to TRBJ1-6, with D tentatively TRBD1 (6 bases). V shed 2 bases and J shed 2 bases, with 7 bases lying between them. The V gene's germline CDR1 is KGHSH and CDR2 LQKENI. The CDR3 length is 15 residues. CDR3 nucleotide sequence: TGTGCCAGCTCACCAGAGGGGGCCTATAATTCACCCCTCCACTTT. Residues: CASSPEGAYNSPLHF.

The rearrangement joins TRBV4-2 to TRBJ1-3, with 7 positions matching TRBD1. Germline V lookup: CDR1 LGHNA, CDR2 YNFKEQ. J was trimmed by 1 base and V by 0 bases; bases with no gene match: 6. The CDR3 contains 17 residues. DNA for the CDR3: TGTGCCAGCAGCCAAGAAGGGACAGCCTTTTCTGGAAACACCATATATTTT. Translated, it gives CASSQEGTAFSGNTIYF.

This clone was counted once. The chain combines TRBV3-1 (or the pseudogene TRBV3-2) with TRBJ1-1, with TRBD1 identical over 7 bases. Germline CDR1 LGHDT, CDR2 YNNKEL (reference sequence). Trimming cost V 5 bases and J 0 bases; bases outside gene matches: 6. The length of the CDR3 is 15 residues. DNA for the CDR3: TGTGCCAGCAGCTCATCACAGGGGATGAACACTGAAGCTTTCTTT. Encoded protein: CASSSSQGMNTEAFF.

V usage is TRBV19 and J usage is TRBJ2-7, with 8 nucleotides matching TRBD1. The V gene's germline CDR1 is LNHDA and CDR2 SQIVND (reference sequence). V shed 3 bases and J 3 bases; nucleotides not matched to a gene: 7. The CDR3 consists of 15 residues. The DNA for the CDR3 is TGTGCCAGTAGTATGAGCCAGGGGGCTTTCTACGAGCAGTACTTC. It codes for CASSMSQGAFYEQYF.

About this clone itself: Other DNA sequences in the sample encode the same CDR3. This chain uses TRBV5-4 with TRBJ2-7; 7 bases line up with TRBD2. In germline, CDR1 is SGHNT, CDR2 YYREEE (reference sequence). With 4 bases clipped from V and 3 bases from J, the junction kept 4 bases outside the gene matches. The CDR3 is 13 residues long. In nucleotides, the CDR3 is TGTGCCAGCAGCCTCCGGGGGGTCTACGAGCAGTACTTC. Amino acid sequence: CASSLRGVYEQYF. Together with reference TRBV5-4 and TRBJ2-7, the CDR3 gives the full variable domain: ETGVTQSPTHLIKTRGQQVTLRCSSQSGHNTVSWYQQALGQGPQFIFQYYREEENGRGNFPPRFSGLQFPNYSSELNVNALELDDSALYLCASSLRGVYEQYFGPGTRLTVT.

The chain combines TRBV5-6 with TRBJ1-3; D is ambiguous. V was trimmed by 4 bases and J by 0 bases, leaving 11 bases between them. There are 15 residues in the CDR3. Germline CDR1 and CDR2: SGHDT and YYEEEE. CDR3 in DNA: TGTGCCAGCAGCACGGGATACTACTCTGGAAACACCATATATTTT. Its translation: CASSTGYYSGNTIYF.

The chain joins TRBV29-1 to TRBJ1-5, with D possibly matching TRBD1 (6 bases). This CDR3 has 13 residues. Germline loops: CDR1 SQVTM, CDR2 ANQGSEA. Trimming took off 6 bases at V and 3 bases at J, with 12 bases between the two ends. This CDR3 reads CSVGDTLNQPQHF. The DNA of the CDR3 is TGCAGCGTCGGGGACACTCTCAATCAGCCCCAGCATTTT. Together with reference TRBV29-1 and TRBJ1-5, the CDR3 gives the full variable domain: SAVISQKPSRDICQRGTSLTIQCQVDSQVTMMFWYRQQPGQSLTLIATANQGSEATYESGFVIDKFPISRPNLTFSTLTVSNMSPEDSSIYLCSVGDTLNQPQHFGDGTRLSIL.

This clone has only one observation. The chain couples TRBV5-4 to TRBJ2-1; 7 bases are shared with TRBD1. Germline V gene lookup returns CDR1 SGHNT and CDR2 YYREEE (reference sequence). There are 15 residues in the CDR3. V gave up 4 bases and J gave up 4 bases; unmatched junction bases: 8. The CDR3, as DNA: TGTGCCAGCAGCGTCGGACAGGCCTATTACAATGAGCAGTTCTTC. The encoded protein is CASSVGQAYYNEQFF. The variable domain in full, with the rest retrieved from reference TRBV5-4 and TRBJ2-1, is ETGVTQSPTHLIKTRGQQVTLRCSSQSGHNTVSWYQQALGQGPQFIFQYYREEENGRGNFPPRFSGLQFPNYSSELNVNALELDDSALYLCASSVGQAYYNEQFFGPGTRLTVL.

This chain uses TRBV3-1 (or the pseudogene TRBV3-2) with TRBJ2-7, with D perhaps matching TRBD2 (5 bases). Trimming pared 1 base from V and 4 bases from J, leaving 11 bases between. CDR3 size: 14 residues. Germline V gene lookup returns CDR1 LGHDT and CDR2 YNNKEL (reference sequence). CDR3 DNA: TGTGCCAGCAGCCAAGTGGTTGGACTTTACGAGCAGTACTTC. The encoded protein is CASSQVVGLYEQYF.

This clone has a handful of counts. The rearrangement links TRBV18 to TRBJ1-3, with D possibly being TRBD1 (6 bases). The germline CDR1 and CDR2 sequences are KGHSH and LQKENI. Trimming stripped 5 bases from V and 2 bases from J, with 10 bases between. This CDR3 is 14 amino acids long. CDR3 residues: CASSYQGTGNTIYF. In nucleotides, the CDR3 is TGTGCCAGCTCATATCAGGGGACTGGAAACACCATATATTTT.

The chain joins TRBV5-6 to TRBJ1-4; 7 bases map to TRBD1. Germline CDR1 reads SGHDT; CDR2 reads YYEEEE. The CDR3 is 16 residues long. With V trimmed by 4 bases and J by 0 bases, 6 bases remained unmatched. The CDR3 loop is CASSLDRVATNEKLFF. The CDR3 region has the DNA TGTGCCAGCAGCCTTGACAGGGTTGCAACTAATGAAAAACTGTTTTTT.

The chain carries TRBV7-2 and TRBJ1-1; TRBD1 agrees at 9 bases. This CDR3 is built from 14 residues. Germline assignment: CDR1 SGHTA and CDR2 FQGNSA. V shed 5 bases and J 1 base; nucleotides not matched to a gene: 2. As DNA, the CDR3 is TGTGCCAGCAGCAGGGGACAGGGGAACACTGAAGCTTTCTTT. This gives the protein CASSRGQGNTEAFF.

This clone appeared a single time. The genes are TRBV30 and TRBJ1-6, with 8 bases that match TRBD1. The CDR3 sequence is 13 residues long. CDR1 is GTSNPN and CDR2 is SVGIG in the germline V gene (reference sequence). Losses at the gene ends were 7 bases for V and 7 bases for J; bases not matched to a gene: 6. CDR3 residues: CAFTQGGNSPLHF. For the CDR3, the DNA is TGTGCCTTCACACAGGGGGGGAATTCACCCCTCCACTTT.

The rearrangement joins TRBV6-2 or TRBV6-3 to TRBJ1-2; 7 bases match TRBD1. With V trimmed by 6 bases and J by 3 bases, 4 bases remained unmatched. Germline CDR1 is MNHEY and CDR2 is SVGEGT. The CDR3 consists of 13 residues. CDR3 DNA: TGTGCCAGCAGCCTGGGACAGCACTATGGCTACACCTTC. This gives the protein CASSLGQHYGYTF.

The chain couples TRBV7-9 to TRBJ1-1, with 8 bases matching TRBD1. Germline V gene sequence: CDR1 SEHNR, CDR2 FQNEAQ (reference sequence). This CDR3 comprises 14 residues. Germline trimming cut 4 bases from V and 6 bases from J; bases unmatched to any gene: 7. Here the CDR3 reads CASSSDRGSAEAFF. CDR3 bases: TGTGCCAGCAGCTCCGACAGGGGAAGCGCTGAAGCTTTCTTT.

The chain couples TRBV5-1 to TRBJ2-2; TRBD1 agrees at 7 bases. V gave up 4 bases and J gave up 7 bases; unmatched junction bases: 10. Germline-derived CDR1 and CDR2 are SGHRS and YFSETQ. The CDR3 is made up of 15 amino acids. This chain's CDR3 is CASSPSGGENGELFF. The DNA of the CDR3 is TGCGCCAGCAGCCCCTCAGGGGGAGAAAACGGGGAGCTGTTTTTT.

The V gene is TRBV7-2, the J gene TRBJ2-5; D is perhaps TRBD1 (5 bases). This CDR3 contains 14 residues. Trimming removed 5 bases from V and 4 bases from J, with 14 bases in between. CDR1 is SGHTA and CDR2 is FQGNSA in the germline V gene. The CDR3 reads CASSGSLRAETQYF. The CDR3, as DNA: TGTGCCAGCAGCGGATCGCTCAGGGCAGAGACCCAGTACTTC.

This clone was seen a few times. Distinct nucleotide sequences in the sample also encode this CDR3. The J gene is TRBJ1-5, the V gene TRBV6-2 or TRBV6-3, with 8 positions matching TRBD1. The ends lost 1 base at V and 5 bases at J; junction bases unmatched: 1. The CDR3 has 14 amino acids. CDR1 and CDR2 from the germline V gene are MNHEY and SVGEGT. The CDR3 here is CASSYLDRDQPQHF. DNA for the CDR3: TGTGCCAGCAGTTACTTGGACAGGGATCAGCCCCAGCATTTT.

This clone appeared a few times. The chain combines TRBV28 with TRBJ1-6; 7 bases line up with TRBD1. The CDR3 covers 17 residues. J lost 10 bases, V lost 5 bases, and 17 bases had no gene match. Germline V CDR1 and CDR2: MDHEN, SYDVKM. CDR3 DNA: TGTGCCAGCAGTCTAACGACAGGGACCATTCAAGGATCACCCCTCCACTTT. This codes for CASSLTTGTIQGSPLHF.